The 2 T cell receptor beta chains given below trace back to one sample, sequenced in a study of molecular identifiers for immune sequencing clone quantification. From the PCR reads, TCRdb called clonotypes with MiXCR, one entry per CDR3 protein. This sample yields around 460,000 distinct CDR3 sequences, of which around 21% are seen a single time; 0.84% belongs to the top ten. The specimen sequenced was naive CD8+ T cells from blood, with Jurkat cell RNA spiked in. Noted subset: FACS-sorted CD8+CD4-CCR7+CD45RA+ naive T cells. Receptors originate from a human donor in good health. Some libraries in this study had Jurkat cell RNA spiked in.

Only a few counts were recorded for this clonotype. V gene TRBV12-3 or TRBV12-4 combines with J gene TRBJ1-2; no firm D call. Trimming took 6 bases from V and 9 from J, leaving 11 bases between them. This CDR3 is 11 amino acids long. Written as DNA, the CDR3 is TGTGCCAGCAGCCCCGGCAGTCGCTACACCTTC. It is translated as CASSPGSRYTF.

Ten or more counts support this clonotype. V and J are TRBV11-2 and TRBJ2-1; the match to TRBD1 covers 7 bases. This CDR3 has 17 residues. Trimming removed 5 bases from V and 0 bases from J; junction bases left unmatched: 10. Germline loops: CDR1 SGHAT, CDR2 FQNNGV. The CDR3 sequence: CASSMFPGQSSYNEQFF. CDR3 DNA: TGTGCCAGCAGCATGTTTCCGGGACAGAGCTCCTACAATGAGCAGTTCTTC.